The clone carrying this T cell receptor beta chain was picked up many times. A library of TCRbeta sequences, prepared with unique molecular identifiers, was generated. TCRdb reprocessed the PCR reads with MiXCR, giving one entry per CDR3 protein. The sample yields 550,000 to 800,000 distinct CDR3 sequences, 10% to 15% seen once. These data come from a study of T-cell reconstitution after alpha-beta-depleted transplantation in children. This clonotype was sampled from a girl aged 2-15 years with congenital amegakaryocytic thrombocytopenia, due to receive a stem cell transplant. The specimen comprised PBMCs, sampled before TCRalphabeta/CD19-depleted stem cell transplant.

The CDR3 region has the DNA TGTGCCAGCAGTTTAGGTCTGCAGGGCAATGAGCAGTTCTTC. It specifies CASSLGLQGNEQFF. The rearrangement links TRBV12-3 or TRBV12-4 to TRBJ2-1, with a possible D match to TRBD1 (5 bases). V dropped 1 base and J dropped 6 bases, with 10 bases sitting between them. The length of the CDR3 is 14 residues.